The entry below gives a single T cell receptor beta chain sequence along with its context. What it binds is not known. The sample is drawn from a study of shared clonotypes between healthy human individuals. Study context: Used for every donor were three CD4 naive, three CD4 memory, two CD8 naive and one CD8 memory plate.

V shed 4 bases and J shed 4 bases, with 19 bases lying between them. Per germline, CDR1 LGHNA and CDR2 YNFKEQ. The CDR3 is 16 residues long. The input for sorted-subset replicate PCRs was 200 ng DNA, tens of thousands of T cell genomes. The repertoire was sequenced with immunoSEQ multiplex PCR; TCRdb's copy has only in-frame clones and lacks some. The sample shows around 690,000 clones, about nine tenths of them seen only once. Whole-study findings and limits: Memory subsets had estimated richness that was generally smaller than that of naive subsets. When compared with the clonotypes that were shared by all four sorted-subset donors, the non-shared clonotypes turned out to have lower generation probabilities.

This clonotype was sampled from a man aged 18 to 30 in good health. Some clones in this sample may be carry-over from other donors' samples. The sample was memory CD8+ T cells from PBMCs. Specified subset: CD45RO+ cells pooled with CCR7-negative TemRA cells. The V call is TRBV4-2, the J call TRBJ1-2; no clear D. CDR3 loop: CASSPAGRAPFYGYTF. The DNA for the CDR3 is TGTGCCAGCAGCCCGGCGGGGAGGGCCCCATTCTATGGCTACACCTTC.